The rows below give T cell receptor beta chains drawn from one sample of a study of CD8+ T cells in alopecia areata. Clones were read by immunoSEQ multiplex PCR, and TCRdb kept only the in-frame ones, dropping some. The table includes about 140,000 clones, around 86% detected once. The sample was CD8+ T cells sorted from blood, taken at week 4, from a patient treated with tofacitinib. These receptors all stem from a human donor with alopecia areata. Both conserved end residues are part of each CDR3. The order of the fields is J gene, D gene, V gene, clone size, CDR3 protein, CDR3 DNA. D genes are given only for firm matches. Some rows have no size entry. The others give once, few or many, or a class for an expanded clone.

>TRBJ2-7|TRBD2|TRBV12-5|-
CASGLVGSGRGSYEQYF
TGTGCTAGTGGTTTGGTCGGAAGCGGGAGGGGTTCCTACGAGCAGTACTTC
>TRBJ2-5|-|TRBV5-1|-
CASSLVESVEIQETQYF
TGCGCCAGCAGCTTGGTCGAGTCAGTCGAAATACAAGAGACCCAGTACTTC
>TRBJ1-2|-|TRBV7-2|-
CASSLGPHTNYGYTF
TGTGCCAGCAGCTTAGGTCCGCACACTAACTATGGCTACACCTTC
>TRBJ2-7|TRBD2|TRBV11-2|-
CASSLGGSSYEQYF
TGTGCCAGCAGCCTCGGGGGGAGCTCCTACGAGCAGTACTTC
>TRBJ2-4|-|TRBV29-1|-
CSVVFTGKDIQYF
TGCAGCGTTGTTTTTACAGGGAAGGACATTCAGTACTTC
>TRBJ2-4|-|TRBV6-6|once
CASCPDWENIQYF
TGTGCCAGTTGCCCCGACTGGGAAAACATTCAGTACTTC
>TRBJ1-1|-|TRBV4-1|-
CASSQDRDTEAFF
TGCGCCAGCAGCCAAGACCGGGACACTGAAGCTTTCTTT
>TRBJ2-1|TRBD2|TRBV5-6|-
CASSLAPSGRKGEQFF
TGTGCCAGCAGCTTGGCCCCTAGCGGGAGGAAGGGTGAGCAGTTCTTC
>TRBJ2-7|-|TRBV4-2|-
CASRAHGFGSSYEQYF
TGTGCCAGCAGGGCGCACGGTTTTGGGAGCTCCTACGAGCAGTACTTC
>TRBJ2-7|TRBD1|TRBV29-1|-
CSVEDPGQSYEQYF
TGCAGCGTTGAAGACCCGGGACAGTCCTACGAGCAGTACTTC
>TRBJ2-4|TRBD2|TRBV2|-
CASIGEGVNIQYF
TGTGCCAGCATCGGGGAGGGTGTGAACATTCAGTACTTC
>TRBJ2-5|TRBD2|TRBV2|-
CASSEGTSGGQETQYF
TGTGCCAGCAGTGAAGGGACTAGCGGGGGACAAGAGACCCAGTACTTC
>TRBJ1-5|TRBD1|TRBV2|-
CASRPRDRGPGQPQHF
TGTGCCAGCAGGCCCCGGGACAGGGGGCCCGGTCAGCCCCAGCATTTT
>TRBJ1-1|-|TRBV6-6|-
CASSYSHTEAFF
TGTGCCAGCAGTTACTCGCACACTGAAGCTTTCTTT
>TRBJ1-1|-|TRBV29-1|-
CSVEGGAPMNTEAFF
TGCAGCGTTGAAGGCGGGGCGCCAATGAACACTGAAGCTTTCTTT
>TRBJ2-2|-|TRBV29-1|-
CSATGTSNTGELFF
TGCAGCGCCACGGGGACCTCGAACACCGGGGAGCTGTTTTTT
>TRBJ2-1|TRBD1|TRBV6-1|-
CASSTRDRPSNEQFF
TGTGCCAGCAGTACCCGGGACAGGCCCTCCAATGAGCAGTTCTTC
>TRBJ2-7|-|TRBV13|-
CASSLRGSYEGQYF
TGTGCCAGCAGCTTACGAGGATCCTACGAGGGGCAGTACTTC
>TRBJ2-7|-|TRBV15|-
CATSRESGYEQYF
TGTGCCACCAGCAGAGAGAGTGGTTACGAGCAGTACTTC
>TRBJ2-7|-|TRBV4-1|-
CASSQVSPSYEQYF
TGCGCCAGCAGCCAAGTCTCCCCCTCCTACGAGCAGTACTTC
>TRBJ1-1|-|TRBV27|-
CASSLLSRTNTEAFF
TGTGCCAGCAGTTTATTATCCCGGACGAACACTGAAGCTTTCTTT
>TRBJ2-1|-|TRBV29-1|few
CSVEVAGSSYNEQFF
TGCAGCGTTGAAGTAGCAGGCAGCTCCTACAATGAGCAGTTCTTC
>TRBJ2-1|TRBD1|TRBV29-1|-
CSVDDRDSSYNEQFF
TGCAGCGTTGACGACAGGGACAGCTCCTACAATGAGCAGTTCTTC
>TRBJ2-7|-|TRBV4-1|-
CASSDIFSTGVLSEQYF
TGCGCCAGCAGCGATATCTTCTCTACGGGAGTTTTGAGCGAGCAGTACTTC
>TRBJ2-1|-|TRBV30|-
CAWSVRFYNEQFF
TGTGCCTGGAGTGTAAGGTTCTACAATGAGCAGTTCTTC
>TRBJ2-7|-|TRBV27|-
CASSLSGATYEQYF
TGTGCCAGCAGTTTATCTGGGGCCACCTACGAGCAGTACTTC
>TRBJ1-4|-|TRBV29-1|few
CSVERAEKLFF
TGCAGCGTTGAAAGGGCTGAAAAACTGTTTTTT